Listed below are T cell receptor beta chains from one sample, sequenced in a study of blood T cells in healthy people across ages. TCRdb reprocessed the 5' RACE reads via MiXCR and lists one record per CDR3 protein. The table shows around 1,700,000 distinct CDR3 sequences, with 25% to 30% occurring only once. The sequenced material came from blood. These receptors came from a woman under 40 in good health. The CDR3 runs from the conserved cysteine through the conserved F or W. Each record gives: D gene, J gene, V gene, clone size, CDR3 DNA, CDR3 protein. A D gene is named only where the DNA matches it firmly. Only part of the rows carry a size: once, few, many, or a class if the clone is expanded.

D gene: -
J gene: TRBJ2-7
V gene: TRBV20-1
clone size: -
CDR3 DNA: TGCAGTGCTAATCGGGACGGATCCTACGAGCAGTACTTC
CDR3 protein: CSANRDGSYEQYF

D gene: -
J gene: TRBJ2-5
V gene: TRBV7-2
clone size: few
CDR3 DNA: TGTGCCAGCAGCCCGGAGGGAAGAATCCAGGCGGAGACCCAGTACTTC
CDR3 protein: CASSPEGRIQAETQYF

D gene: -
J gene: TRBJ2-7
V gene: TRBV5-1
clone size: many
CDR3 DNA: TGCGCCAGCAGCTTACAGGGATACTACGAGCAGTACTTC
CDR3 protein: CASSLQGYYEQYF

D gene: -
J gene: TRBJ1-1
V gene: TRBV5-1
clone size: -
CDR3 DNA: TGCGCCAGCAGCTTGGAATCGGGCGGCACTGAAGCTTTCTTT
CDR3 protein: CASSLESGGTEAFF

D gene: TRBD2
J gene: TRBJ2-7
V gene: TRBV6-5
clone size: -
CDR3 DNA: TGTGCCAGCAGTTCGGGGGGGCAATCCTACGAGCAGTACTTC
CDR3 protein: CASSSGGQSYEQYF

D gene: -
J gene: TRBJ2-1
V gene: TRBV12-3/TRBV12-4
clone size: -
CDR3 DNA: TGTGCCAGCAGTGGAACCCTAAAGTTCTTC
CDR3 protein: CASSGTLKFF

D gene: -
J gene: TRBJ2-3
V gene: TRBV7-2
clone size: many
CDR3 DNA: TGTGCCAGCAGCTTAACACGGATATCGGAAGATACGCAGTATTTT
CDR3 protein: CASSLTRISEDTQYF

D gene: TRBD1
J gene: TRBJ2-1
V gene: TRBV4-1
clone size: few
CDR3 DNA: TGCGCCAGCAGCCAAGAAGGGACAGATTACAATGAGCAGTTCTTC
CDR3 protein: CASSQEGTDYNEQFF

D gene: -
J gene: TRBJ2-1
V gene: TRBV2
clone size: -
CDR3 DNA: TGTGCCAGCAGCATGGGAGGTATAGGCAGGAATGAGCAGTTCTTC
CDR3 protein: CASSMGGIGRNEQFF

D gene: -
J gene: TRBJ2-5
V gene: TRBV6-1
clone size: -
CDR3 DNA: TGTGCCAGCACCCCCACAACCGGGACACAAGGGTACCAAGAGACCCAGTACTTC
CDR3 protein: CASTPTTGTQGYQETQYF